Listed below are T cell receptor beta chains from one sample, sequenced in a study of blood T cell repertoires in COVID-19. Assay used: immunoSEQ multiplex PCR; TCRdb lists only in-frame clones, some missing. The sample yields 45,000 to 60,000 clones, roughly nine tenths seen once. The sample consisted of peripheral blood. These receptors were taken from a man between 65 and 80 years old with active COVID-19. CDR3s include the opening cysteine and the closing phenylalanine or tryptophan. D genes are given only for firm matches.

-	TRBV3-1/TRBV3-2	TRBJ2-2	TGTGCCAGCAGCCAAGATCCCTACACCGGGGAGCTGTTTTTT	CASSQDPYTGELFF
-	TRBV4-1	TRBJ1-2	TGCGCCAGCAGCCCAGGTGGGAGGGTGGAAGGCTACACCTTC	CASSPGGRVEGYTF
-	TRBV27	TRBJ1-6	TGTGCCAGCAGAATCACAGGAAGCCTTGATTCACCCCTCCACTTT	CASRITGSLDSPLHF
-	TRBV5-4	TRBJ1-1	TGTGCCAGCACCTTACAGGGTCAGAACACTGAAGCTTTCTTT	CASTLQGQNTEAFF
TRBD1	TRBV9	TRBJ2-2	TGTGCCAGCAGCGCTCGACAGGGGGCGCGAACCGGGGAGCTGTTTTTT	CASSARQGARTGELFF
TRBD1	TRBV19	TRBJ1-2	TGTGCCAGTCGGACAGGCCCTAACTATGGCTACACCTTC	CASRTGPNYGYTF
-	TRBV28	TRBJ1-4	TGTGCCAGCGGGTCAACAGGGAACCGGGGTGAAAAACTGTTTTTT	CASGSTGNRGEKLFF
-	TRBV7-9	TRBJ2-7	TGTGCCAGCAGCTTATTTGGGGCCCCGCAGTACTTC	CASSLFGAPQYF
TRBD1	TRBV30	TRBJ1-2	TGTGCCTGGACGACAGGGGGCGATGGCTACACCTTC	CAWTTGGDGYTF
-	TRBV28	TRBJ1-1	TGTGCCAGCAGGGCGAGCGGGGGGGGATCAGCTTTCTTT	CASRASGGGSAFF
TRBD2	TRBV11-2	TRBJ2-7	TGTGCCAGCAGCCTAAGGCGTAGCGGGGGTTCCTACGAGCAGTACTTC	CASSLRRSGGSYEQYF
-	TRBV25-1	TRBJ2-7	TGTGCCAGCAGTGAATATCAGGGGGGCCGGAGCGAGCAGTACTTC	CASSEYQGGRSEQYF